These T cell receptor beta chains were read from a single sample in a study of lymphopenia after photon versus proton radiotherapy. Repertoires were generated with immunoSEQ multiplex PCR, while TCRdb's copy carries only in-frame clones and drops some. The table lists more than 70,000 clones, around 88% of them singletons. The source material was peripheral blood, sampled from a patient treated with proton-based radiotherapy. Every receptor here comes from a man in his fifties or sixties with pancreatic cancer. Each CDR3 is given with its conserved first and last residue. The order of the fields is D gene, clone size, V gene, J gene, CDR3 DNA, CDR3 protein. The D gene is left open where the match is weak. Size is stated for part of the rows, as once, few or many counts, or as a class when the clone is expanded.

d_call: .
clone_size: .
v_call: TRBV5-1
j_call: TRBJ1-1
cdr3_nt: TGCGCCAGCAGCTTCGGCCGGAACACTGAAGCTTTCTTT
cdr3_aa: CASSFGRNTEAFF

d_call: TRBD1
clone_size: .
v_call: TRBV30
j_call: TRBJ2-1
cdr3_nt: TGTGCCTGGAGCAGTTGGACAGGGGGCTACAATGAGCAGTTCTTC
cdr3_aa: CAWSSWTGGYNEQFF

d_call: TRBD2
clone_size: .
v_call: TRBV28
j_call: TRBJ2-1
cdr3_nt: TGTGCAGCAGCTCTAGGACTAGCGGGATGGGAGCAGTTCTTC
cdr3_aa: CAAALGLAGWEQFF

d_call: .
clone_size: .
v_call: TRBV5-1
j_call: TRBJ2-7
cdr3_nt: TGCGCCAGCAGCATGAAAACTGGCTCCTACGAGCAGTACTTC
cdr3_aa: CASSMKTGSYEQYF

d_call: TRBD1
clone_size: .
v_call: TRBV5-1
j_call: TRBJ1-1
cdr3_nt: TGCGCCAGTTTCCCTTTACAGGGGGGGACTGAAGCTTTCTTT
cdr3_aa: CASFPLQGGTEAFF

d_call: TRBD1
clone_size: .
v_call: TRBV7-9
j_call: TRBJ1-5
cdr3_nt: TGTGCCAGCACCGCGGACAGGTCCGGACCCCAGCATTTT
cdr3_aa: CASTADRSGPQHF

d_call: .
clone_size: few
v_call: TRBV11-3
j_call: TRBJ2-7
cdr3_nt: TGTGCCAGCAGCGCCGACCGGCCGACAGGCTCCTACGAGCAGTACTTC
cdr3_aa: CASSADRPTGSYEQYF

d_call: .
clone_size: .
v_call: TRBV6-1
j_call: TRBJ2-2
cdr3_nt: TGTGCCAGCAGCCCGGGACACCTAAACACCGGGGAGCTGTTTTTT
cdr3_aa: CASSPGHLNTGELFF

d_call: TRBD1
clone_size: .
v_call: TRBV28
j_call: TRBJ1-1
cdr3_nt: TGTGCCAGCAGCATTAACCTAGGACAGGGAAACACTGAAGCTTTCTTT
cdr3_aa: CASSINLGQGNTEAFF

d_call: .
clone_size: .
v_call: TRBV15
j_call: TRBJ1-1
cdr3_nt: TGTGCCACCAGCAGAGAGGGTATGTCTGAAGCTTTCTTT
cdr3_aa: CATSREGMSEAFF

d_call: TRBD1
clone_size: few
v_call: TRBV5-5
j_call: TRBJ2-7
cdr3_nt: TGTGCCAGCAGCACTGGGACAGGGGGCCAGTACGAGCAGTACTTC
cdr3_aa: CASSTGTGGQYEQYF

d_call: .
clone_size: .
v_call: TRBV11-2
j_call: TRBJ2-4
cdr3_nt: TGTGCCAGCAGCGTCAACGGACATCTCCTAGCCAAAAACATTCAGTACTTC
cdr3_aa: CASSVNGHLLAKNIQYF

d_call: TRBD2
clone_size: .
v_call: TRBV5-4
j_call: TRBJ2-3
cdr3_nt: TGTGCCAGCAGCACCAGGACTAGCGAACGCACAGATACGCAGTATTTT
cdr3_aa: CASSTRTSERTDTQYF

d_call: .
clone_size: .
v_call: TRBV27
j_call: TRBJ2-1
cdr3_nt: TGTGCCAGCAGTTTTTTGGGGGGTAATGAGCAGTTCTTC
cdr3_aa: CASSFLGGNEQFF

d_call: .
clone_size: .
v_call: TRBV29-1
j_call: TRBJ2-7
cdr3_nt: TGCAGCGTGGTACGTCCGACGCCCTACGAGCAGTACTTC
cdr3_aa: CSVVRPTPYEQYF

d_call: TRBD1
clone_size: .
v_call: TRBV11-1
j_call: TRBJ2-2
cdr3_nt: TGTGCCAGCAGCGTTGGACAGGGGGCCGGGGAGCTGTTTTTT
cdr3_aa: CASSVGQGAGELFF